The present TCR beta chain was sequenced within a study of sequential checkpoint blockade in melanoma. The wider study: Both treatment sequences were followed by maintenance nivolumab.

Profiled with immunoSEQ multiplex PCR; TCRdb holds only in-frame clones, not every one. The sample contains fewer than 25,000 clones, over 80% of which appear only once. Treatment indicated: randomized to nivolumab then ipilimumab (arm A) or the reverse (arm B). This CDR3 comprises 18 residues. Germline V gene data show CDR1 as LNHNV and CDR2 as YYDKDF (reference sequence). The V segment lost 3 bases and the J segment 1 base; nucleotides outside the gene matches: 8. Sequenced material: CD8+ T cells sorted from blood (inferred from file names), taken from a patient given nivolumab and ipilimumab in sequence. The V and J genes are TRBV15 and TRBJ2-5, with 13 bases lining up with TRBD2. The TCR comes from a human donor with melanoma. This CDR3 is CATSRGARLAGGQETQYF. Here the CDR3 DNA reads TGTGCCACCAGCAGGGGAGCACGACTAGCGGGGGGCCAAGAGACCCAGTACTTC.